The 30 T cell receptor beta chains given below trace back to one sample, sequenced in a study of T cell changes during pregnancy in multiple sclerosis. TCRdb's copy holds only in-frame clones and misses some; the assay was immunoSEQ multiplex PCR. The sample has around 69,000 clones, under 95% seen once. The material sequenced was peripheral blood, taken in the third trimester of pregnancy. All receptors derive from a female donor with multiple sclerosis, enrolled in a pregnancy study.

The chain couples TRBV7-9 to TRBJ2-1, with 7 bases aligning to TRBD2. J was trimmed by 9 bases and V by 0 bases; bases with no gene match: 14. Germline values: CDR1 SEHNR, CDR2 FQNEAQ (reference sequence). The CDR3 is made up of 17 amino acids. The CDR3 here is CASSLALEVGGRSEQFF. Written as DNA, the CDR3 is TGTGCCAGCAGCTTAGCGCTCGAAGTGGGGGGGAGGAGTGAGCAGTTCTTC.

The CDR3 bases are TGTGCCAGCAGCCAAGCGCTAGCGGGGGGGCCAGATACGCAGTATTTT. Amino acid sequence: CASSQALAGGPDTQYF. The chain couples TRBV4-2 to TRBJ2-3; TRBD2 agrees at 12 bases. The CDR3 length is 16 residues. V trimming: 1 base; J trimming: 4 bases; junction bases outside the gene matches: 3. CDR1 and CDR2 (germline): LGHNA, YNFKEQ.

This chain uses TRBV5-1 with TRBJ2-5; maybe TRBD2 (7 bases). The CDR3 extends over 16 amino acids. Germline V gene lookup returns CDR1 SGHRS and CDR2 YFSETQ. The germline V and J ends were trimmed by 4 bases and 3 bases, with 19 bases remaining between them. The CDR3 protein is CASSALPGGAEETQYF. For the CDR3, the DNA is TGCGCCAGCAGCGCCCTGCCTGGGGGGGCGGAAGAGACCCAGTACTTC.

The V call is TRBV10-3, the J call TRBJ2-3, with D tentatively TRBD1 (5 bases). Germline values: CDR1 ENHRY, CDR2 SYGVKD. The CDR3 runs 16 residues. The V and J ends lost 1 base and 0 bases respectively, with 11 bases between them. CDR3 in amino acids: CAISELDSPSTDTQYF. DNA of the CDR3: TGTGCCATCAGTGAGTTAGACAGCCCGAGCACAGATACGCAGTATTTT.

The gene calls are TRBV19 and TRBJ1-2; D is unresolved. Germline-derived CDR1 and CDR2 are LNHDA and SQIVND (reference sequence). The CDR3 runs to 15 residues. Trimming removed 0 bases at V and 0 bases at J, with 8 bases between. CDR3 in DNA: TGTGCCAGTAGTATAGACCAACAAGCTAACTATGGCTACACCTTC. It is translated as CASSIDQQANYGYTF.

V usage is TRBV7-3 and J usage is TRBJ1-2; D is perhaps TRBD1 (5 bases). Trimming pared 2 bases from V and 8 bases from J, leaving 12 bases between. The CDR3 consists of 13 residues. Per the germline V gene, CDR1 is SGHTA and CDR2 is FQGTGA. Here the CDR3 reads CASSLVWGEGYTF. The CDR3 DNA reads as TGTGCCAGCAGCTTAGTGTGGGGGGAAGGCTACACCTTC.

V gene TRBV30 combines with J gene TRBJ2-4; D is unclear. Per the germline V gene, CDR1 is GTSNPN and CDR2 is SVGIG (reference sequence). V dropped 4 bases and J dropped 9 bases, with 16 bases sitting between them. CDR3 length: 13 amino acids. DNA of the CDR3: TGTGCCTGGATTCCTCGAGAGGAGTCCATTCAGTACTTC. Translation gives CAWIPREESIQYF.

The chain couples TRBV30 to TRBJ2-6; 7 positions match TRBD1. The germline gives CDR1 GTSNPN, CDR2 SVGIG (reference sequence). The CDR3 is 18 residues long. Trimming took 0 bases from V and 3 from J; bases not matched to a gene: 11. CDR3 amino acids: CAWSVFPGGLGGANVLTF. The CDR3 DNA is TGTGCCTGGAGTGTGTTCCCAGGGGGTTTAGGTGGGGCCAACGTCCTGACTTTC. Supplemented by reference TRBV30 and TRBJ2-6, the full variable domain reads SQTIHQWPATLVQPVGSPLSLECTVEGTSNPNLYWYRQAAGRGLQLLFYSVGIGQISSEVPQNLSASRPQDRQFILSSKKLLLSDSGFYLCAWSVFPGGLGGANVLTFGAGSRLTVL.

The chain carries TRBV4-1 and TRBJ1-1; D remains unclear. This CDR3 is 15 amino acids long. V lost 5 bases and J 0 bases, leaving 13 bases between the germline ends. CDR1 is MGHRA, CDR2 YSYEKL, per germline. CDR3 protein: CASSYRSFMNTEAFF. The DNA of the CDR3 is TGCGCCAGCAGCTATCGGTCCTTCATGAACACTGAAGCTTTCTTT.

This clone appeared once. V and J are TRBV5-4 and TRBJ2-5; a weak D match, TRBD1 (5 bases). The CDR3 sequence is 16 residues long. CDR1 is SGHNT, CDR2 YYREEE, per germline (reference sequence). The V gene lost 0 bases and the J gene lost 3 bases, with 15 bases spanning the gap. Written as DNA, the CDR3 is TGTGCCAGCAGCTTGGTGAGACAGACAGCCGAAGAGACCCAGTACTTC. Its protein product is CASSLVRQTAEETQYF.

V is TRBV9 and J is TRBJ2-1; D perhaps matches TRBD1 (5 bases). Per germline, CDR1 SGDLS and CDR2 YYNGEE. The length of the CDR3 is 17 residues. V shed 3 bases and J shed 1 base, with 17 bases lying between them. CDR3 nucleotide sequence: TGTGCCAGCAGCGCCTGGACGCAGGGTAGGTCCTACAATGAGCAGTTCTTC. This sequence encodes CASSAWTQGRSYNEQFF.

This rearrangement joins TRBV2 to TRBJ1-2, with D possibly TRBD1 on 5 matching bases. The ends were cut back, 5 bases at V and 4 bases at J, with 14 bases in the middle. Germline assignment: CDR1 SNHLY and CDR2 FYNNEI. The CDR3 runs to 14 residues. CDR3 sequence reads: CASSLIQESYGYTF. Written as DNA, the CDR3 is TGTGCCAGCAGTCTTATACAGGAGTCCTATGGCTACACCTTC.

This clone was found once. V usage is TRBV5-4 and J usage is TRBJ2-5; 9 positions agree with TRBD2. CDR1 is SGHNT, CDR2 YYREEE, per germline (reference sequence). V lost 3 bases and J lost 5; bases outside the gene matches: 11. This CDR3 is built from 16 residues. The CDR3 DNA reads as TGTGCCAGCAGCTCTTCTCGCGGGGGGGCCGGGGAGACCCAGTACTTC. Translated, it gives CASSSSRGGAGETQYF.

The chain couples TRBV18 to TRBJ1-1, with 7 nucleotides matching TRBD1. Germline V gene lookup returns CDR1 KGHSH and CDR2 LQKENI. V trimming: 6 bases; J trimming: 4 bases; junction bases outside the gene matches: 8. The CDR3 contains 14 residues. CDR3 DNA: TGTGCCAGCTCGCTGTTAGGGGGCCGCACTGAAGCTTTCTTT. Amino acid sequence: CASSLLGGRTEAFF.

The chain carries TRBV11-2 and TRBJ2-7; D perhaps matches TRBD2 (6 bases). Germline values: CDR1 SGHAT, CDR2 FQNNGV. V shed 2 bases and J shed 9 bases, with 14 bases lying between them. CDR3 size: 13 residues. Here the CDR3 DNA reads TGTGCCAGCAGCTTACCGGCAGGAGGGATGCAGTACTTC. Protein: CASSLPAGGMQYF.

The chain links TRBV6-1 to TRBJ2-1, with 8 positions matching TRBD2. This CDR3 is 15 amino acids long. J gave up 1 base and V 7 bases, and 6 bases lay outside the gene matches. Germline V gene lookup returns CDR1 MNHNS and CDR2 SASEGT. CDR3 in DNA: TGTGCCAGCACCAATCGGGGGGGATCCTACAATGAGCAGTTCTTC. This gives the protein CASTNRGGSYNEQFF.

This chain links TRBV4-3 with TRBJ1-4; D remains ambiguous. Germline V lookup: CDR1 LGHNA, CDR2 YSLEER. Deletions cut 4 bases from V and 6 bases from J, with 15 bases between. The CDR3 consists of 15 residues. DNA of the CDR3: TGCGCCAGCAGCCTTCGGCCCACTCAGGATGAAAAACTGTTTTTT. This translates into CASSLRPTQDEKLFF.

This chain uses TRBV6-6 with TRBJ1-5; no clear D gene. The CDR3 is 14 residues long. Trimming pared 6 bases from V and 3 bases from J, leaving 12 bases between. The germline V gene has CDR1 MNHNY and CDR2 SVGAGI (reference sequence). CDR3 amino acids: CASSSGVYNQPQHF. The CDR3 DNA sequence: TGTGCCAGCAGCAGCGGGGTGTACAATCAGCCCCAGCATTTT.

The chain is built from TRBV5-4 and TRBJ1-2, with TRBD1 matching over 8 bases. J was trimmed by 8 bases and V by 0 bases; bases with no gene match: 3. This CDR3 spans 13 amino acids. The germline gives CDR1 SGHNT, CDR2 YYREEE (reference sequence). CDR3 nucleotide sequence: TGTGCCAGCAGCTTGGCCGCAGGGGGCGGCTACACCTTC. This codes for CASSLAAGGGYTF.

This clone was found once. V and J are TRBV29-1 and TRBJ2-1; 7 bases fit TRBD1. The V gene end was trimmed by 4 bases and the J gene end by 2 bases; junction bases not matched to a gene: 5. Germline assignment: CDR1 SQVTM and CDR2 ANQGSEA. The CDR3 runs to 14 residues. CDR3 sequence: CSVALQGTYNEQFF. Written as DNA, the CDR3 is TGCAGCGTTGCGCTACAGGGGACCTACAATGAGCAGTTCTTC.

This rearrangement joins TRBV7-8 to TRBJ2-7, with 8 bases fitting TRBD1. The CDR3 extends over 14 amino acids. Germline trimming cut 4 bases from V and 1 base from J; bases unmatched to any gene: 3. Germline V lookup: CDR1 SGHVS, CDR2 FQNEAQ. CDR3 protein: CASSWTGSSYEQYF. The CDR3 DNA reads TGTGCCAGCAGCTGGACAGGGAGTTCCTACGAGCAGTACTTC.

CDR3 amino acids: CASSPDREQPQHF. The CDR3 DNA reads as TGTGCCAGCAGCCCGGACAGGGAACAGCCCCAGCATTTT. The gene calls are TRBV16 and TRBJ1-5; 8 nucleotides line up with TRBD1. The CDR3 is made up of 13 amino acids. Germline CDR1 reads KGHSY; CDR2 reads FQNENV. Losses at the gene ends were 4 bases for V and 7 bases for J; bases not matched to a gene: 3.

The chain has TRBV5-4 and TRBJ1-6, with TRBD1 matching over 7 bases. The CDR3 spans 16 residues. CDR1 SGHNT and CDR2 YYREEE come from the germline V gene (reference sequence). After removal of 4 bases from V and 0 bases from J, the junction contained 4 bases not matched to a gene. Here the CDR3 reads CASSPGDSSYNSPLHF. The CDR3 DNA reads as TGTGCCAGCAGCCCGGGGGACAGCTCCTATAATTCACCCCTCCACTTT.

The gene calls are TRBV4-3 and TRBJ1-4, with 7 bases aligning to TRBD1. J lost 7 bases, V lost 1 base, and 6 bases had no gene match. Germline CDR1 is LGHNA and CDR2 is YSLEER. The CDR3 is 15 residues long. Here the CDR3 reads CASSQVQGWSEKLFF. The CDR3 DNA follows: TGCGCCAGCAGCCAAGTACAGGGGTGGAGTGAAAAACTGTTTTTT.

The chain recombines TRBV5-5 with TRBJ2-7; 7 nucleotides agree with TRBD1. Trimming removed 3 bases from V and 2 bases from J; junction bases left unmatched: 14. The CDR3 consists of 17 residues. CDR1 and CDR2 (germline): SGHKS, YYEKEE (reference sequence). The CDR3 is CASSYTLADRATYEQYF. The CDR3 coding sequence is TGTGCCAGCAGCTATACTCTAGCCGACAGGGCAACCTACGAGCAGTACTTC.

This clone was recorded only once. V gene TRBV10-2 combines with J gene TRBJ1-1; TRBD1 matches 8 bases. Germline V gives CDR1 WSHSY, CDR2 SAAADI. The length of the CDR3 is 13 residues. J lost 3 bases, V lost 6 bases, and 3 bases had no gene match. The CDR3 region has the DNA TGCGCCAGCAGCCTGGGACAGGACACTGAAGCTTTCTTT. Its translation: CASSLGQDTEAFF.

This chain links TRBV19 with TRBJ1-2, with D possibly matching TRBD1 (5 bases). V was cut by 7 bases and J by 3 bases, with 18 bases left in between. The germline V gene has CDR1 LNHDA and CDR2 SQIVND (reference sequence). The CDR3 has 15 residues. The CDR3 nucleotides are TGTGCCAGTATCACAGGCCCAGGCCAGGACTATGGCTACACCTTC. Its protein product is CASITGPGQDYGYTF.

This chain connects TRBV10-3 to TRBJ1-2; 9 positions agree with TRBD1. This CDR3 spans 12 amino acids. Germline lookup yields CDR1 ENHRY and CDR2 SYGVKD. V lost 6 bases, J lost 12 bases, and 8 bases stayed unmatched. CDR3 region: CAIRGQGEKDTF. The DNA for the CDR3 is TGTGCCATCAGGGGACAGGGTGAAAAGGACACCTTC.

The rearrangement links TRBV23-1 to TRBJ1-4; the match to TRBD1 covers 9 bases. TRBV23-1 is labeled an ORF, and its function is uncertain. The CDR3 length is 17 residues. Losses at the gene ends were 3 bases for V and 8 bases for J; bases not matched to a gene: 13. In DNA, the CDR3 is TGCGCCAGCAGTCAGTCGGGTGGACAGGGGCTAAGGGAAAAACTGTTTTTT. It encodes CASSQSGGQGLREKLFF.

The V gene is TRBV15, the J gene TRBJ1-2, with D perhaps matching TRBD1 (6 bases). Germline CDR1 is LNHNV and CDR2 is YYDKDF (reference sequence). The CDR3 is 16 residues long. Trimming took off 0 bases at V and 4 bases at J, with 15 bases between the two ends. CDR3 amino acids: CATSRDRTGRGYGYTF. In nucleotides, the CDR3 is TGTGCCACCAGCAGAGATCGAACAGGGAGGGGCTATGGCTACACCTTC.